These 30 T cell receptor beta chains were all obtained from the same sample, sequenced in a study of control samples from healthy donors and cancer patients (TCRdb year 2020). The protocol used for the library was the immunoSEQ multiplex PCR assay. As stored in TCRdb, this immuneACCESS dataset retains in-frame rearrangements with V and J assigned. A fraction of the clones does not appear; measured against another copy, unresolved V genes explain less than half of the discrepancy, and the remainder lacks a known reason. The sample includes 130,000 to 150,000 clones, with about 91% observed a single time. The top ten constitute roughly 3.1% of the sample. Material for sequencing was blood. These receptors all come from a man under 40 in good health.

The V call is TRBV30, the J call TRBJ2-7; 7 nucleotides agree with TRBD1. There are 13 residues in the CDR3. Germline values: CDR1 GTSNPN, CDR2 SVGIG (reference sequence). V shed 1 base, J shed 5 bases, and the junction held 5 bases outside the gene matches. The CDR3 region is CAWSATGVNEQYF. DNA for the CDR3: TGTGCCTGGAGTGCCACAGGGGTGAACGAGCAGTACTTC.

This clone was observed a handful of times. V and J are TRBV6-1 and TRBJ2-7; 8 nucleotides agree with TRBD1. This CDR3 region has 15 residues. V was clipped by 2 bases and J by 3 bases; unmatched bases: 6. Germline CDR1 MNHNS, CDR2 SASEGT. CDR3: CASSERDRTLYEQYF. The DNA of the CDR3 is TGTGCCAGCAGTGAACGGGACAGGACCCTCTACGAGCAGTACTTC.

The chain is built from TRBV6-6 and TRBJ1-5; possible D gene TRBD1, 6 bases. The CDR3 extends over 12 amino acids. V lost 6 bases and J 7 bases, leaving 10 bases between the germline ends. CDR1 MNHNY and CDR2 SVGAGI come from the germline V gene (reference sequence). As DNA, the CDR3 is TGTGCCAGCAGCCCAGGGGTGCAGCCCCAGCATTTT. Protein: CASSPGVQPQHF.

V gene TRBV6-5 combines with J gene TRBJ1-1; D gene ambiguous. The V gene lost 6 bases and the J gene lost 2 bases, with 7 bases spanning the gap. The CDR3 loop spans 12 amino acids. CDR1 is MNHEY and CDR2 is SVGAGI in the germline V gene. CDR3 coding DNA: TGTGCCAGCAGAAGGGCCAACACTGAAGCTTTCTTT. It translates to CASRRANTEAFF.

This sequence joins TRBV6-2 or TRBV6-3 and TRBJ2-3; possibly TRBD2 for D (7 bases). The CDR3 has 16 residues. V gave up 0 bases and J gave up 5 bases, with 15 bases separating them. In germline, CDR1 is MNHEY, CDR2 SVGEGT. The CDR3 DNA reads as TGTGCCAGCAGTTACTCGAAAGGACTAGGGGGAGATACGCAGTATTTT. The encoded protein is CASSYSKGLGGDTQYF.

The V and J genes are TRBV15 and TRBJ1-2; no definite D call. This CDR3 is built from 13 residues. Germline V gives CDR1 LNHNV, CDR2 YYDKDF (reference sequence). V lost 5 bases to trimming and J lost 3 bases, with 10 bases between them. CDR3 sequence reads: CATSHGRDYGYTF. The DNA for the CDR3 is TGTGCCACCAGCCATGGCCGAGACTATGGCTACACCTTC.

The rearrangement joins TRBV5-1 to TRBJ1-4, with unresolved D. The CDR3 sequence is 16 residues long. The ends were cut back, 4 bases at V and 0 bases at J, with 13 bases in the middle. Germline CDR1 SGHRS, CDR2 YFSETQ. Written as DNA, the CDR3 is TGCGCCAGCAGCCGTGGAGACCACACAACTAATGAAAAACTGTTTTTT. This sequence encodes CASSRGDHTTNEKLFF. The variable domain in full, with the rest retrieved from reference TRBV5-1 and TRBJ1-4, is KAGVTQTPRYLIKTRGQQVTLSCSPISGHRSVSWYQQTPGQGLQFLFEYFSETQRNKGNFPGRFSGRQFSNSRSEMNVSTLELGDSALYLCASSRGDHTTNEKLFFGSGTQLSVL.

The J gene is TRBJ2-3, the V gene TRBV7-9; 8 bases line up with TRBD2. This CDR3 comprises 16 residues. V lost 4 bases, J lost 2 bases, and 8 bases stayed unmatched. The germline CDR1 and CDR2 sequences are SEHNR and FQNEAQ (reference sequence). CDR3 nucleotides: TGTGCCAGCAGCTCGCTTGTCGGGGGGGCCACAGATACGCAGTATTTT. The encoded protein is CASSSLVGGATDTQYF.

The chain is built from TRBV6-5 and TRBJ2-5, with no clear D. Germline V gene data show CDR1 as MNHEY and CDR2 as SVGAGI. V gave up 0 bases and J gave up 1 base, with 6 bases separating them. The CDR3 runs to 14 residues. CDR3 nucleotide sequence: TGTGCCAGCAGTTACTCTTGGTCCCAAGAGACCCAGTACTTC. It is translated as CASSYSWSQETQYF.

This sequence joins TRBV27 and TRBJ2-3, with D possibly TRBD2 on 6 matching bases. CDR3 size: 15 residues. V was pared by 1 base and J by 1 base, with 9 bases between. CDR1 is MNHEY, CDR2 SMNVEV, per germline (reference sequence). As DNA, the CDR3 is TGTGCCAGCAGTTTATATCCGGGGGGCACAGATACGCAGTATTTT. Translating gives CASSLYPGGTDTQYF.

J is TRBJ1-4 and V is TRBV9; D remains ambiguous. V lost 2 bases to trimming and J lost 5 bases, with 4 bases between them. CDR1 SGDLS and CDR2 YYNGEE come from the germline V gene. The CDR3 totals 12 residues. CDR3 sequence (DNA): TGTGCCAGCAGCGTCGAAAATGAAAAACTGTTTTTT. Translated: CASSVENEKLFF.

CDR3 region: CASVQRPSGNEQFF. The CDR3, as DNA: TGTGCTAGTGTTCAAAGGCCTAGCGGCAATGAGCAGTTCTTC. The chain combines TRBV12-5 with TRBJ2-1; TRBD2 aligns across 7 bases. The CDR3 runs to 14 residues. J gave up 6 bases and V 7 bases, and 9 bases lay outside the gene matches. Germline lookup yields CDR1 LGHNT and CDR2 FRNRAP.

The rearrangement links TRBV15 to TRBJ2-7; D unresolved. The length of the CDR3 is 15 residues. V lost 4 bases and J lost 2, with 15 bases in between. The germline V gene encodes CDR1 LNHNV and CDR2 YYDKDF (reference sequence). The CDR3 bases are TGTGCCACCAGCACTACACGGTCAGGCCCCTACGAGCAGTACTTC. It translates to CATSTTRSGPYEQYF.

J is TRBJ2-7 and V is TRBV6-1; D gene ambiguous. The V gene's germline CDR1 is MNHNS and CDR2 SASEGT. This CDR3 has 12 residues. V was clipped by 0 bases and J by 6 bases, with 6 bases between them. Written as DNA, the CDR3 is TGTGCCAGCAGTGAAGCGCAGAGCGAGCAGTACTTC. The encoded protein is CASSEAQSEQYF.

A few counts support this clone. The CDR3 here is CASSPRGPSNQPQHF. For the CDR3, the DNA is TGTGCCAGCAGCCCTAGAGGACCTTCGAACCAGCCCCAGCATTTT. The chain has TRBV7-8 and TRBJ1-5; D not certain. There are 15 residues in the CDR3. Between the trimmed V and J ends, which lost 5 bases and 7 bases, there was a span of 18 bases. Germline CDR1 reads SGHVS; CDR2 reads FQNEAQ.

CDR3 DNA sequence: TGTGCCAGCAGTTTATCGATTCCCGGGGTAAATAATTCACCCCTCCACTTT. Protein: CASSLSIPGVNNSPLHF. V gene TRBV27 combines with J gene TRBJ1-6, with D uncertain. The CDR3 extends over 17 amino acids. V was pared by 0 bases and J by 5 bases, with 14 bases between. Germline V CDR1 and CDR2: MNHEY, SMNVEV (reference sequence).

The CDR3 DNA follows: TGTGCCAGCGGTTCCGACAGGAACACTGAAGCTTTCTTT. This codes for CASGSDRNTEAFF. V and J are TRBV5-4 and TRBJ1-1; a weak D match, TRBD1 (5 bases). The CDR3 consists of 13 residues. Trimming pared 7 bases from V and 1 base from J, leaving 11 bases between. The germline V gene has CDR1 SGHNT and CDR2 YYREEE (reference sequence).

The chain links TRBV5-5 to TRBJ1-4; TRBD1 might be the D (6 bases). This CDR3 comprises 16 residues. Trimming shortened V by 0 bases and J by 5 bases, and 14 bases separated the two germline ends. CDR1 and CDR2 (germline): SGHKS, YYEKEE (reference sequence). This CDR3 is CASSLVVSGANEKLFF. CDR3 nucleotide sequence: TGTGCCAGCAGCTTGGTAGTGTCAGGGGCGAATGAAAAACTGTTTTTT.

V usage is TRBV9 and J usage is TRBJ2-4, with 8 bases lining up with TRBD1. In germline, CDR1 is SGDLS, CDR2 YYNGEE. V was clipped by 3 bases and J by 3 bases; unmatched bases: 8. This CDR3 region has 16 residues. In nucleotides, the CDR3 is TGTGCCAGCAGCGCTCAATCCGGACAGGGCAAAAACATTCAGTACTTC. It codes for CASSAQSGQGKNIQYF.

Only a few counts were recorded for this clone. The CDR3 protein is CATLNREEDGYTF. The CDR3 DNA is TGTGCCACGCTTAACAGGGAGGAAGATGGCTACACCTTC. The chain carries TRBV24-1 and TRBJ1-2, with D possibly being TRBD1 (6 bases). Trimming removed 10 bases from V and 6 bases from J, with 17 bases in between. The CDR3 sequence is 13 residues long. Germline V gene sequence: CDR1 KGHDR, CDR2 SFDVKD.

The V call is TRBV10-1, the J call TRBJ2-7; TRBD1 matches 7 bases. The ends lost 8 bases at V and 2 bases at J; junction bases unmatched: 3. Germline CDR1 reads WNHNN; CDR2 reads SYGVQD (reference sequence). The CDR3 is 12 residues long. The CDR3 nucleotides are TGCGCCAGCGGGCAGGGGGCCTACGAGCAGTACTTC. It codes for CASGQGAYEQYF.

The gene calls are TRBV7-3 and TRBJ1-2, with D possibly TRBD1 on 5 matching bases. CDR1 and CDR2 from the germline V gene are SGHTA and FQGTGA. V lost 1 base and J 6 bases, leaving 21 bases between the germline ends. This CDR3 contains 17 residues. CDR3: CASSLKAGQEGRDGYTF. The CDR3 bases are TGTGCCAGCAGCTTAAAGGCAGGGCAGGAGGGTAGAGATGGCTACACCTTC.

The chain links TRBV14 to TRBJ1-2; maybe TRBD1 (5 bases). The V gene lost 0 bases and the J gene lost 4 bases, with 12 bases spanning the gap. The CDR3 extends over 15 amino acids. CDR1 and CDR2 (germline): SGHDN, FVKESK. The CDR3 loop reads CASSQDRLGGYGYTF. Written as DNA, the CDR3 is TGTGCCAGCAGCCAAGATCGCTTGGGGGGCTATGGCTACACCTTC.

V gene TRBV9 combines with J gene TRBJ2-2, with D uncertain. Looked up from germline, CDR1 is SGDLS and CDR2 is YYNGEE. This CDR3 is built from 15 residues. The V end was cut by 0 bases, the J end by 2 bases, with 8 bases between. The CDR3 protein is CASSVGGSNTGELFF. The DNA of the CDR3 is TGTGCCAGCAGCGTAGGGGGTAGTAACACCGGGGAGCTGTTTTTT.

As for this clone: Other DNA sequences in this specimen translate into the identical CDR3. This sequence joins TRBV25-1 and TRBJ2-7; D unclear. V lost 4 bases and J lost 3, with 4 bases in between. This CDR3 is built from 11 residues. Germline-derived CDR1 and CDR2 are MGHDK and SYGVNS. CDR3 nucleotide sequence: TGTGCCAGCAGTGGTTACTACGAGCAGTACTTC. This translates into CASSGYYEQYF.

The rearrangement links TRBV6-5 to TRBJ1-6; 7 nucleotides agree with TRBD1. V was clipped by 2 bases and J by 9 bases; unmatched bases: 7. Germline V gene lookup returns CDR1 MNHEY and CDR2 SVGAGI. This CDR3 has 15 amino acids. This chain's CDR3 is CASSYEGAGTSPLHF. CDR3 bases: TGTGCCAGCAGTTACGAGGGGGCAGGGACTTCACCCCTCCACTTT.

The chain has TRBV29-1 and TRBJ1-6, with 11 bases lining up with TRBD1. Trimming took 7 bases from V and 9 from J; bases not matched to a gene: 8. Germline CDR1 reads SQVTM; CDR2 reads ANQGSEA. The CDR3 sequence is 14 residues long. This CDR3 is CSARTGTGGSPLHF. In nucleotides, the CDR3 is TGCAGCGCCCGGACAGGGACAGGGGGTTCACCCCTCCACTTT.

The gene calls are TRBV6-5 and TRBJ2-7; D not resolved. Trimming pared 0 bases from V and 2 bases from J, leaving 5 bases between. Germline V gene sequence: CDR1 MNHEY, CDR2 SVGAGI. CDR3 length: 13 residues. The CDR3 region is CASSYSRTYEQYF. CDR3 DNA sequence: TGTGCCAGCAGTTACTCGAGAACCTACGAGCAGTACTTC.

The CDR3: CASSLGGSDEQYF. The DNA of the CDR3 is TGCGCCAGCAGCTTGGGAGGGAGTGACGAGCAGTACTTC. V usage is TRBV5-1 and J usage is TRBJ2-7; D might be TRBD2 (5 bases). The V end was cut by 0 bases, the J end by 5 bases, with 9 bases between. Germline CDR1 is SGHRS and CDR2 is YFSETQ. This CDR3 region has 13 residues.

DNA of the CDR3: TGTGCCAGCAGCCACTCGACAGGGGAGGGCGAGCAGTACTTC. It translates to CASSHSTGEGEQYF. This chain uses TRBV27 with TRBJ2-7; tentatively, D is TRBD1 (8 bases). Per the germline V gene, CDR1 is MNHEY and CDR2 is SMNVEV (reference sequence). The CDR3 has 14 residues. Deletions cut 6 bases from V and 6 bases from J, with 18 bases between.